This TCR beta chain was retrieved from a study of beta chain features in type 1 diabetes. Overall study findings and caveats: Among type 1 diabetes patients, VDJ junctions had fewer insertions and more deletions. PCR, the amplification step, might favor shorter templates, equally in patients and controls.

Expressed TCRB transcripts were sequenced because the isolated RNA had all been reverse transcribed beforehand. TCRdb keeps only in-frame clones here, not all; method: immunoSEQ multiplex PCR. The repertoire has roughly 120,000 clones, 30% to 40% of them found once; the top ten carry approximately 0.065%. The CDR3 contains 12 residues. Germline V gives CDR1 SNHLY, CDR2 FYNNEI. The ends were cut back, 6 bases at V and 2 bases at J, with 8 bases in the middle. Sorting gave populations that all exceeded 98% purity. Details on this clone: Its specificity is unknown.

Sequencing was carried out using stem cell memory CD4+ T cells from blood. V gene TRBV2 combines with J gene TRBJ2-7; no definite D call. The clonotype was recovered from a woman aged 18-30 years in good health. CDR3 DNA sequence: TGTGCCAGCAGACGGAGTACCTACGAGCAGTACTTC. Protein product: CASRRSTYEQYF.